The 31 T cell receptor beta chains below come from one sample, sequenced in a study of Graves' ophthalmopathy and Graves' hyperthyroidism. RNA transcripts yielded amplified TCR beta CDR3 regions. HTBI-primed RT-PCR formed the first round, and a multiplex PCR formed the second. TCRdb ran MiXCR on the multiplex PCR reads and lists one entry per CDR3 protein. Of approximately 210,000 distinct CDR3 sequences listed, 25% to 30% are singletons. Specimen: peripheral blood. The origin of the receptors is a man aged 45 to 65 with Graves' ophthalmopathy.

This clonotype was seen at least ten times. The V and J genes are TRBV28 and TRBJ1-2; D remains unclear. Per the germline V gene, CDR1 is MDHEN and CDR2 is SYDVKM. The CDR3 runs to 20 residues. Trimming took 1 base from V and 5 from J, leaving 29 bases between them. The CDR3 loop reads CASSLLTRTVGPYPVYGYTF. In nucleotides, the CDR3 is TGTGCCAGCAGTTTATTGACCCGGACGGTCGGACCCTACCCGGTTTATGGCTACACCTTC.

The chain combines TRBV29-1 with TRBJ2-5, with TRBD1 matching 8 bases. Germline V lookup: CDR1 SQVTM, CDR2 ANQGSEA. CDR3 size: 14 residues. The trim removed 6 bases at V and 4 bases at J, leaving 10 bases unmatched. CDR3: CSVVGQGMGETQYF. CDR3 bases: TGCAGCGTAGTAGGACAGGGTATGGGAGAGACCCAGTACTTC.

In this sample, this clonotype turned up many times. This chain connects TRBV7-2 to TRBJ2-7; TRBD2 agrees at 9 bases. The CDR3 length is 14 residues. The V and J ends lost 4 bases and 2 bases, in that order; junction bases with no gene match: 3. From germline, CDR1 is SGHTA and CDR2 FQGNSA. The CDR3: CASSSGTSTYEQYF. The CDR3 DNA is TGTGCCAGCAGCTCCGGGACTAGCACCTACGAGCAGTACTTC.

The rearrangement uses TRBV12-3 or TRBV12-4 and TRBJ1-5; perhaps TRBD1 as D (6 bases). The CDR3 length is 17 residues. Trimming took 4 bases from V and 0 from J, leaving 16 bases between them. CDR3 in DNA: TGTGCCAGCAGTTGCGGGACACCCAACTATAGCAATCAGCCCCAGCATTTT. As protein: CASSCGTPNYSNQPQHF.

This clonotype was observed many times. V is TRBV6-6 and J is TRBJ1-1, with TRBD1 identical over 9 bases. CDR3 length: 15 residues. V shed 5 bases and J 5 bases; nucleotides not matched to a gene: 9. Per the germline V gene, CDR1 is MNHNY and CDR2 is SVGAGI (reference sequence). Here the CDR3 DNA reads TGTGCCAGCAGTATACAGGGGGCAGGGGGTACTGAAGCTTTCTTT. Its protein product is CASSIQGAGGTEAFF.

This clonotype was counted at least ten times. The V call is TRBV4-3, the J call TRBJ2-4, with D unclear. The CDR3 runs to 16 residues. Germline loops: CDR1 LGHNA, CDR2 YSLEER. Trimming pared 4 bases from V and 0 bases from J, leaving 13 bases between. CDR3 residues: CASSPETAIAKNIQYF. In nucleotides, the CDR3 is TGCGCCAGCAGCCCAGAGACGGCGATAGCCAAAAACATTCAGTACTTC.

In this sample, this clonotype is medium-sized. This chain links TRBV7-2 with TRBJ2-5; weak D call: TRBD2 (6 bases). Deletions cut 1 base from V and 0 bases from J, with 12 bases between. The CDR3 covers 16 residues. Germline CDR1 reads SGHTA; CDR2 reads FQGNSA. The chain's CDR3 is CASSLVVGGYQETQYF. DNA for the CDR3: TGTGCCAGCAGCTTAGTAGTTGGGGGGTACCAAGAGACCCAGTACTTC.

This clonotype was detected ten times or more. V and J are TRBV29-1 and TRBJ2-7, with D perhaps being TRBD1 or TRBD2 (7 bases each). Germline V gene lookup returns CDR1 SQVTM and CDR2 ANQGSEA. The CDR3 runs 12 residues. The V end lost 7 bases, the J end lost 7 bases, and 17 bases lay between the germline ends. The CDR3 DNA reads as TGCAGCGGCCAGGGGAGGGGGCGGGAGCAGTACTTC. The encoded protein is CSGQGRGREQYF.

The V and J genes are TRBV6-2 or TRBV6-3 and TRBJ2-7; TRBD2 matches at 10 bases. The trim removed 11 bases at V and 3 bases at J, leaving 4 bases unmatched. The germline V gene has CDR1 MNHEY and CDR2 SVGEGT. The CDR3 consists of 12 residues. CDR3 DNA: TGTGCCGCTCGGACTAGCGGCTACGAGCAGTACTTC. It codes for CAARTSGYEQYF.

This chain uses TRBV6-5 with TRBJ1-2, with 7 bases that match TRBD1. V shed 2 bases, J shed 3 bases, and the junction held 6 bases outside the gene matches. The CDR3 length is 15 residues. Per germline, CDR1 MNHEY and CDR2 SVGAGI. The DNA of the CDR3 is TGTGCCAGCAGTTACAATGTCAGGGGGGACTATGGCTACACCTTC. The encoded protein is CASSYNVRGDYGYTF.

This clonotype showed up just a few times. This rearrangement joins TRBV12-3 or TRBV12-4 to TRBJ1-1, with 7 bases fitting TRBD1. The CDR3 sequence is 11 residues long. Unmatched junction bases numbered 1, after V lost 4 bases and J lost 8 bases. CDR3 residues: CASSSTGEAFF. Here the CDR3 DNA reads TGTGCCAGCAGTTCGACAGGGGAAGCTTTCTTT.

This clonotype was recorded many times. This sequence joins TRBV2 and TRBJ2-7, with unresolved D. Germline-derived CDR1 and CDR2 are SNHLY and FYNNEI. This CDR3 has 10 residues. With 5 bases removed from V and 3 bases from J, the gap between germline ends came to 2 bases. As DNA, the CDR3 is TGTGCCAGCAGTATCTACGAGCAGTACTTC. Translating it yields CASSIYEQYF.

This clonotype was seen many times. V gene TRBV7-2 combines with J gene TRBJ1-3, with 7 bases that match TRBD1. The germline V gene has CDR1 SGHTA and CDR2 FQGNSA. J lost 4 bases, V lost 4 bases, and 7 bases had no gene match. CDR3 length equals 15 residues. The CDR3 loop is CASSSDRVSGNTIYF. The CDR3 nucleotides are TGTGCCAGCAGCTCTGACAGGGTCTCGGGAAACACCATATATTTT.

The V and J genes are TRBV6-2 or TRBV6-3 and TRBJ2-5, with D hard to call. The CDR3 length is 17 residues. The V and J ends lost 6 bases and 5 bases respectively, with 25 bases between them. CDR1 MNHEY and CDR2 SVGEGT come from the germline V gene. The CDR3: CASRIKSPTSPVETQYF. CDR3 sequence (DNA): TGTGCCAGCAGAATAAAGTCCCCGACGTCGCCCGTGGAGACCCAGTACTTC.

Of note for this clonotype: Sequence at one end of the junction differs from germline and may be a read error. The CDR3 region has the DNA TGTGCCAGCAGTTATCAGGGGGCCGTCTCCTACGGGCAGTACTTC. It encodes CASSYQGAVSYGQYF. The V call is TRBV6-2 or TRBV6-3, the J call TRBJ2-7; 8 positions match TRBD1. CDR3 length equals 15 residues. Germline lookup yields CDR1 MNHEY and CDR2 SVGEGT.

The gene calls are TRBV20-1 and TRBJ2-7; D is ambiguous. V lost 5 bases to trimming and J lost 6 bases, with 20 bases between them. Germline-derived CDR1 and CDR2 are DFQATT and SNEGSKA (reference sequence). The CDR3 is made up of 14 amino acids. The CDR3, as DNA: TGCAGTGCTGGTTGGGCTCTCTTGGGCCCCGAGCAGTACTTC. Translation gives CSAGWALLGPEQYF.

J is TRBJ2-5 and V is TRBV28, with TRBD1 matching over 9 bases. J was trimmed by 4 bases and V by 5 bases; bases with no gene match: 5. The CDR3 has 14 amino acids. Germline V CDR1 and CDR2: MDHEN, SYDVKM. CDR3 nucleotide sequence: TGTGCCAGCAGTGTAACAGGGGGCAGAGAGACCCAGTACTTC. Amino acids: CASSVTGGRETQYF.

This clonotype was detected many times. This chain links TRBV12-3 or TRBV12-4 with TRBJ2-5; D not resolved. The CDR3 runs to 12 residues. Between the trimmed V and J ends, which lost 2 bases and 5 bases, there was a span of 6 bases. The DNA for the CDR3 is TGTGCCAGCAGTTTACCCCCGGAGACCCAGTACTTC. Translating gives CASSLPPETQYF.

This chain uses TRBV5-1 with TRBJ2-7; 10 bases agree with TRBD2. Germline CDR1 and CDR2: SGHRS and YFSETQ. The CDR3 length is 16 residues. The V gene end was trimmed by 4 bases and the J gene end by 5 bases; junction bases not matched to a gene: 12. The CDR3 loop reads CASSPLDSGRFHEQYF. The CDR3 bases are TGCGCCAGCAGCCCCCTTGATAGCGGGAGGTTCCACGAGCAGTACTTC. Full variable domain (rest looked up from reference TRBV5-1 and TRBJ2-7): KAGVTQTPRYLIKTRGQQVTLSCSPISGHRSVSWYQQTPGQGLQFLFEYFSETQRNKGNFPGRFSGRQFSNSRSEMNVSTLELGDSALYLCASSPLDSGRFHEQYFGPGTRLTVT.

The chain uses TRBV30 and TRBJ2-7, with TRBD1 identical over 10 bases. Germline loops: CDR1 GTSNPN, CDR2 SVGIG (reference sequence). The CDR3 covers 12 residues. V lost 8 bases and J lost 3; bases outside the gene matches: 4. Here the CDR3 reads CAGDRGLYEQYF. The CDR3 DNA reads as TGTGCCGGGGACAGGGGACTCTACGAGCAGTACTTC.

In its sample, this clonotype was seen many times. The CDR3 sequence: CASSSTTGNTIYF. The DNA of the CDR3 is TGTGCCAGCAGCTCCACGACTGGAAACACCATATATTTT. The rearrangement joins TRBV9 to TRBJ1-3, with D unclear. The CDR3 totals 13 residues. The germline CDR1 and CDR2 sequences are SGDLS and YYNGEE. The V and J ends lost 4 bases and 2 bases respectively, with 7 bases between them.

This clonotype has at least ten counts. The chain employs TRBV14 and TRBJ1-6; D remains unclear. This CDR3 region has 12 residues. The germline gives CDR1 SGHDN, CDR2 FVKESK. The ends were cut back, 2 bases at V and 9 bases at J, with 5 bases in the middle. The chain's CDR3 is CASSQRASPLHF. The CDR3 nucleotides read TGTGCCAGCAGCCAAAGGGCTTCACCCCTCCACTTT.

In its sample, this clonotype was seen many times. The genes are TRBV6-2 or TRBV6-3 and TRBJ1-4; D is possibly TRBD1 (5 bases). The CDR3 runs 16 residues. V was shortened by 0 bases and J by 5 bases, with 13 bases between the two germline ends. Germline CDR1 is MNHEY and CDR2 is SVGEGT. The CDR3, as DNA: TGTGCCAGCAGTTACTCTTGGGGGATATCGAATGAAAAACTGTTTTTT. It specifies CASSYSWGISNEKLFF.

This clonotype was recorded many times. The chain is built from TRBV5-1 and TRBJ1-1; D might be TRBD1 (6 bases). CDR1 is SGHRS and CDR2 is YFSETQ in the germline V gene. V was cut by 1 base and J by 3 bases, with 16 bases left in between. The CDR3 is 16 residues long. DNA of the CDR3: TGCGCCAGCAGCTTGTTGACAGGACAGATGGACACTGAAGCTTTCTTT. This codes for CASSLLTGQMDTEAFF.

This chain uses TRBV6-1 with TRBJ2-7, with a possible D match to TRBD2 (6 bases). Per the germline V gene, CDR1 is MNHNS and CDR2 is SASEGT. This CDR3 comprises 14 residues. The V end lost 8 bases, the J end lost 0 bases, and 14 bases lay between the germline ends. For the CDR3, the DNA is TGTGCCAGCGCCCCTTTTAGCGGCTCCTACGAGCAGTACTTC. Protein sequence: CASAPFSGSYEQYF.

This chain joins TRBV28 and TRBJ1-2, with a tentative D call TRBD1 (6 bases). The CDR3 loop spans 14 amino acids. The germline CDR1 and CDR2 sequences are MDHEN and SYDVKM. V lost 1 base and J 6 bases, leaving 12 bases between the germline ends. The CDR3, as DNA: TGTGCCAGCAGTTTATCAGGGGCGCGCGATGGCTACACCTTC. It codes for CASSLSGARDGYTF.

The CDR3 here is CASSNGGTPQETQYF. DNA of the CDR3: TGTGCCAGCAGCAATGGTGGGACTCCCCAAGAGACCCAGTACTTC. This chain connects TRBV7-2 to TRBJ2-5; tentatively, D is TRBD2 (6 bases). This CDR3 comprises 15 residues. Germline CDR1 SGHTA, CDR2 FQGNSA. Trimming shortened V by 5 bases and J by 1 base, and 14 bases separated the two germline ends. The full variable domain, in which reference TRBV7-2 and TRBJ2-5 provide the parts outside the CDR3, is GAGVSQSPSNKVTEKGKDVELRCDPISGHTALYWYRQSLGQGLEFLIYFQGNSAPDKSGLPSDRFSAERTGGSVSTLTIQRTQQEDSAVYLCASSNGGTPQETQYFGPGTRLLVL.

This clonotype was seen repeatedly, ten times or more. The rearrangement joins TRBV2 to TRBJ2-5, with D hard to call. Trimming removed 7 bases at V and 5 bases at J, with 5 bases between. The CDR3 loop spans 10 amino acids. In germline, CDR1 is SNHLY, CDR2 FYNNEI. CDR3 loop: CASMGETQYF. The CDR3 coding sequence is TGTGCCAGCATGGGCGAGACCCAGTACTTC.

This clonotype was picked up many times. DNA for the CDR3: TGTGCCAGCTCCGGGTTCGCGAACACCGGGGAGCTGTTTTTT. It encodes CASSGFANTGELFF. The chain carries TRBV6-2 or TRBV6-3 and TRBJ2-2; D gene uncertain. V was trimmed by 8 bases and J by 0 bases, leaving 10 bases between them. The CDR3 is 14 amino acids. The germline V gene encodes CDR1 MNHEY and CDR2 SVGEGT.

This clonotype showed up many times. CDR3 region: CAISNRDLESYTEAFF. CDR3 coding DNA: TGTGCCATCAGCAACAGGGATCTCGAGTCGTATACTGAAGCTTTCTTT. The chain is built from TRBV10-3 and TRBJ1-1; D perhaps matches TRBD1 (6 bases). CDR1 and CDR2 (germline): ENHRY, SYGVKD. The V end lost 6 bases, the J end lost 5 bases, and 22 bases lay between the germline ends. The CDR3 has 16 amino acids.

This clonotype appeared many times. The rearrangement uses TRBV11-2 and TRBJ2-3; TRBD1 matches 7 bases. Trimming cost V 7 bases and J 2 bases; bases outside gene matches: 6. This CDR3 has 14 amino acids. In germline, CDR1 is SGHAT, CDR2 FQNNGV. The CDR3 region is CASKRDSTTDTQYF. The CDR3, as DNA: TGTGCCAGCAAACGGGACAGCACCACAGATACGCAGTATTTT.